One sample yielded the 22 T cell receptor beta chains listed below, sequenced in a study of blood T cell repertoires in COVID-19. The assay was immunoSEQ multiplex PCR, and TCRdb's table has in-frame clones only and misses some. The repertoire holds hundreds of thousands of clones, with approximately 83% as singletons. Sequencing input: peripheral blood. These receptors came from a woman under 40 who had recovered from COVID-19.

V and J are TRBV3-1 (or the pseudogene TRBV3-2) and TRBJ2-5; the D gene is possibly TRBD1 (6 bases). This CDR3 has 14 amino acids. Trimming cost V 0 bases and J 5 bases, with 10 bases left between them. CDR1 is LGHDT and CDR2 is YNNKEL in the germline V gene (reference sequence). The CDR3 loop reads CASSQDRGRETQYF. DNA for the CDR3: TGTGCCAGCAGCCAAGACAGGGGAAGGGAGACCCAGTACTTC.

This clone came up a few times. V usage is TRBV7-3 and J usage is TRBJ2-7; unclear D gene. Deletions cut 3 bases from V and 1 base from J, with 7 bases between. The CDR3 length is 13 residues. Germline V gene sequence: CDR1 SGHTA, CDR2 FQGTGA. CDR3 residues: CASSFAESYEQYF. The CDR3 nucleotides read TGTGCCAGCAGCTTCGCAGAATCCTACGAGCAGTACTTC.

The chain joins TRBV9 to TRBJ2-7, with a weak D call TRBD1 (6 bases). Germline V gene sequence: CDR1 SGDLS, CDR2 YYNGEE. The CDR3 length is 14 residues. The V gene lost 3 bases and the J gene lost 7 bases, with 17 bases spanning the gap. CDR3 amino acids: CASSAAGQSREQYF. CDR3 bases: TGTGCCAGCAGCGCCGCTGGACAGTCGAGGGAGCAGTACTTC.

The V call is TRBV7-9, the J call TRBJ2-7, with D maybe TRBD1 (5 bases). V dropped 2 bases and J dropped 6 bases, with 8 bases sitting between them. This CDR3 region has 12 residues. Per the germline V gene, CDR1 is SEHNR and CDR2 is FQNEAQ (reference sequence). CDR3 DNA: TGTGCCAGCAGCTTACGGACAAGCGAGCAGTACTTC. Translating gives CASSLRTSEQYF.

As for this clone: Other DNA sequences in this specimen translate into the identical CDR3. The chain links TRBV12-3 or TRBV12-4 to TRBJ1-2; 7 nucleotides agree with TRBD1. The trim removed 5 bases at V and 3 bases at J, leaving 0 bases unmatched. The CDR3 has 12 amino acids. The CDR3 loop reads CASSTGDYGYTF. The CDR3 nucleotides read TGTGCCAGCAGTACAGGGGACTATGGCTACACCTTC.

This chain uses TRBV27 with TRBJ1-6; D is undetermined. Germline CDR1 reads MNHEY; CDR2 reads SMNVEV (reference sequence). Trimming left V 6 bases short and J 3 bases short, with 15 bases between. The CDR3 totals 16 residues. The CDR3: CASSERDILYNSPLHF. Written as DNA, the CDR3 is TGTGCCAGCAGCGAACGAGACATTCTCTATAATTCACCCCTCCACTTT.

The V gene is TRBV5-1, the J gene TRBJ2-7, with 10 bases lining up with TRBD1. The V gene end was trimmed by 5 bases and the J gene end by 7 bases; junction bases not matched to a gene: 12. The CDR3 is made up of 15 amino acids. Looked up from germline, CDR1 is SGHRS and CDR2 is YFSETQ. The CDR3 DNA is TGCGCCAGCAGGCCAGCGGGACAGGGGACTGGAGAGCAGTACTTC. It yields the protein CASRPAGQGTGEQYF.

CDR3 loop: CASSRGRSTIQETQYF. The DNA for the CDR3 is TGCGCCAGCAGCCGAGGTAGGTCGACCATCCAAGAGACCCAGTACTTC. The V call is TRBV5-1, the J call TRBJ2-5, with no clear D. There are 16 residues in the CDR3. The V and J ends lost 4 bases and 1 base respectively, with 17 bases between them. CDR1 SGHRS and CDR2 YFSETQ come from the germline V gene.

V is TRBV18 and J is TRBJ1-1; TRBD1 might be the D (6 bases). The CDR3 loop spans 15 amino acids. Germline V gene lookup returns CDR1 KGHSH and CDR2 LQKENI. The germline V and J ends were trimmed by 0 bases and 1 base, with 9 bases remaining between them. CDR3: CASSPPSTGNTEAFF. The CDR3 DNA sequence: TGTGCCAGCTCACCACCGTCGACAGGGAACACTGAAGCTTTCTTT.

CDR3: CASTTLDRAGTEAFF. The CDR3 DNA follows: TGTGCCAGCACTACCCTCGACAGGGCGGGCACTGAAGCTTTCTTT. The chain employs TRBV28 and TRBJ1-1; 7 nucleotides agree with TRBD1. CDR1 and CDR2 from the germline V gene are MDHEN and SYDVKM. The CDR3 runs 15 residues. V was pared by 7 bases and J by 4 bases, with 12 bases of the junction left unmatched.

V is TRBV6-5 and J is TRBJ1-2; no clear D gene. From germline, CDR1 is MNHEY and CDR2 SVGAGI. The length of the CDR3 is 13 residues. V was trimmed by 6 bases and J by 5 bases, leaving 13 bases between them. The CDR3 sequence is CASSRGGLYGYTF. CDR3 nucleotide sequence: TGTGCCAGCAGCCGGGGTGGCTTATATGGCTACACCTTC.

The count of this clone is one. The rearrangement uses TRBV2 and TRBJ1-2, with 9 nucleotides matching TRBD1. The CDR3 covers 14 residues. The trim removed 7 bases at V and 6 bases at J, leaving 9 bases unmatched. CDR1 and CDR2 (germline): SNHLY, FYNNEI. CDR3 in DNA: TGTGCCAGCATCCTGGAGGACAGGGGCCATGGCTACACCTTC. It specifies CASILEDRGHGYTF.

The V and J genes are TRBV24-1 and TRBJ2-2; 8 positions match TRBD1. This CDR3 has 15 residues. Germline lookup yields CDR1 KGHDR and CDR2 SFDVKD. V dropped 4 bases and J dropped 6; count of bases not matched to a gene: 6. The CDR3 is CATSDGGTGAGELFF. The CDR3 DNA follows: TGTGCCACCAGTGACGGCGGGACAGGTGCCGGGGAGCTGTTTTTT.

This clone has just one count. The junction does not match germline at one end; this may be a read error. The V call is TRBV7-7, the J call TRBJ2-7, with 7 bases aligning to TRBD1. The CDR3 has 14 amino acids. Germline CDR1 and CDR2: SSHAT and FNYEAQ (reference sequence). The CDR3 loop reads CASSSGQVVGEQYF. Here the CDR3 DNA reads TGTGCTAGCAGCTCCGGACAGGTTGTAGGCGAGCAGTACTTC.

This sequence joins TRBV5-5 and TRBJ2-7; no reliable D call. Trimming removed 0 bases at V and 3 bases at J, with 10 bases between. CDR3 size: 14 residues. Germline V lookup: CDR1 SGHKS, CDR2 YYEKEE (reference sequence). The CDR3 spells CASSLGSGFYEQYF. CDR3 DNA: TGTGCCAGCAGCTTGGGGTCCGGGTTCTACGAGCAGTACTTC.

The V gene is TRBV14, the J gene TRBJ2-7; D unresolved. In germline, CDR1 is SGHDN, CDR2 FVKESK. With 4 bases removed from V and 2 bases from J, the gap between germline ends came to 9 bases. The length of the CDR3 is 13 residues. The CDR3 spells CASSPDNAYEQYF. CDR3 bases: TGTGCCAGCAGCCCAGACAATGCCTACGAGCAGTACTTC.

The chain combines TRBV19 with TRBJ2-7; D is possibly TRBD2 (5 bases). CDR3 length: 16 residues. Germline V lookup: CDR1 LNHDA, CDR2 SQIVND (reference sequence). The V end lost 5 bases, the J end lost 6 bases, and 23 bases lay between the germline ends. This chain's CDR3 is CASSGLRRRVPLEQYF. CDR3 sequence (DNA): TGTGCCAGTAGTGGGTTACGTCGGCGGGTACCTCTCGAGCAGTACTTC.

V is TRBV5-4 and J is TRBJ1-3; 9 bases map to TRBD1. The germline CDR1 and CDR2 sequences are SGHNT and YYREEE (reference sequence). With 5 bases clipped from V and 2 bases from J, the junction kept 5 bases outside the gene matches. The CDR3 extends over 15 amino acids. CDR3 in amino acids: CASSSGTGTGNTIYF. The CDR3, as DNA: TGTGCCAGCAGTTCCGGGACAGGGACTGGAAACACCATATATTTT.

The rearrangement uses TRBV7-9 and TRBJ2-7; 9 nucleotides line up with TRBD1. The CDR3 spans 15 residues. Per the germline V gene, CDR1 is SEHNR and CDR2 is FQNEAQ (reference sequence). The V segment lost 0 bases and the J segment 1 base; nucleotides outside the gene matches: 1. This CDR3 is CASSLAGTGSYEQYF. The CDR3 DNA follows: TGTGCCAGCAGCTTAGCCGGGACAGGGTCCTACGAGCAGTACTTC.

The chain couples TRBV27 to TRBJ2-7; tentatively, D is TRBD2 (7 bases). The CDR3 sequence is 13 residues long. CDR1 is MNHEY, CDR2 SMNVEV, per germline (reference sequence). V dropped 3 bases and J dropped 5 bases, with 11 bases sitting between them. In DNA, the CDR3 is TGTGCCAGCAGTTTCGGGGGGCCGGACGAGCAGTACTTC. It is translated as CASSFGGPDEQYF.

The chain links TRBV30 to TRBJ1-1; a possible D gene is TRBD1 (5 bases). The CDR3 runs 13 residues. Germline V gene data show CDR1 as GTSNPN and CDR2 as SVGIG (reference sequence). Between the trimmed V and J ends, which lost 5 bases and 5 bases, there was a span of 15 bases. The CDR3 sequence: CAWGQRAGTEAFF. CDR3 coding DNA: TGTGCCTGGGGACAACGAGCCGGGACTGAAGCTTTCTTT.

Only a few counts were recorded for this clone. The chain employs TRBV5-5 and TRBJ2-1, with 7 bases lining up with TRBD2. Looked up from germline, CDR1 is SGHKS and CDR2 is YYEKEE (reference sequence). J was trimmed by 12 bases and V by 3 bases; bases with no gene match: 18. CDR3 length equals 16 residues. The chain's CDR3 is CASSSVMASGSMRQFF. The CDR3 region has the DNA TGTGCCAGCAGCTCGGTCATGGCTAGCGGTTCAATGAGGCAGTTCTTC.